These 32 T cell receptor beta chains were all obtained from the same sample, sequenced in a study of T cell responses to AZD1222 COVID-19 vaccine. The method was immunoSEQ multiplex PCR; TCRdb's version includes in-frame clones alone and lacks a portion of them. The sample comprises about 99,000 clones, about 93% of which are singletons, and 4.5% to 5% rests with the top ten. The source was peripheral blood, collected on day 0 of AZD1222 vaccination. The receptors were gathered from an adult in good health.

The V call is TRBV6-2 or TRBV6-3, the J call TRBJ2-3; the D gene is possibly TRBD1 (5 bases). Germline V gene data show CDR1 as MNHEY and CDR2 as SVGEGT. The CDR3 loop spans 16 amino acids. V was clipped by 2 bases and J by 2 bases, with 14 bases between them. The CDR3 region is CASSYGFGAFTDTQYF. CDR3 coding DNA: TGTGCCAGCAGTTACGGTTTTGGGGCCTTCACAGATACGCAGTATTTT.

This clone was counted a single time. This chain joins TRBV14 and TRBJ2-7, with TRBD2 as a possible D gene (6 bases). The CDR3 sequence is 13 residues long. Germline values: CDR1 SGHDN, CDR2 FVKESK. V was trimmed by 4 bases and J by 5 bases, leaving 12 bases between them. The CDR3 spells CASSLTGRHEQYF. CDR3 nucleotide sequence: TGTGCCAGCAGCCTCACCGGGAGACACGAGCAGTACTTC.

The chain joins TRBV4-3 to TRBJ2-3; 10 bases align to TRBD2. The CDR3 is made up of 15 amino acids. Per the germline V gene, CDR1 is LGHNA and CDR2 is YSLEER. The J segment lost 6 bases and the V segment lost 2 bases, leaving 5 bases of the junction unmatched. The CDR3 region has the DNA TGCGCCAGCAGCCAATCAGCGGGAGGGTGGGATACGCAGTATTTT. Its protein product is CASSQSAGGWDTQYF.

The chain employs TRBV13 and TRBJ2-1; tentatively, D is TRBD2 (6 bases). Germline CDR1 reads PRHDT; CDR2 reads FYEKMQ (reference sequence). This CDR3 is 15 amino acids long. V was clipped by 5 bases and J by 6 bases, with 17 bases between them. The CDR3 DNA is TGTGCCAGCAGCCAAGGGGTCGGAGGGGCCAATGAGCAGTTCTTC. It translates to CASSQGVGGANEQFF.

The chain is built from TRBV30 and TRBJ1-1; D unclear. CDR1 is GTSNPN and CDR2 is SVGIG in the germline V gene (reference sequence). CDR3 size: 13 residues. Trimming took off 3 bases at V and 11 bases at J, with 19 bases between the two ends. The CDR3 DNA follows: TGTGCCTGGAGGATTGGAACTAGAGTCGCGGCTTTCTTT. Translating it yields CAWRIGTRVAAFF.

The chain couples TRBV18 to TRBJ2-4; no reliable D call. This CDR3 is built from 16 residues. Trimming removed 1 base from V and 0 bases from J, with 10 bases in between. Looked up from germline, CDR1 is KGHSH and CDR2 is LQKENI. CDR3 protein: CASSPRGNLAKNIQYF. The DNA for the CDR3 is TGTGCCAGCTCACCACGCGGCAATCTAGCCAAAAACATTCAGTACTTC.

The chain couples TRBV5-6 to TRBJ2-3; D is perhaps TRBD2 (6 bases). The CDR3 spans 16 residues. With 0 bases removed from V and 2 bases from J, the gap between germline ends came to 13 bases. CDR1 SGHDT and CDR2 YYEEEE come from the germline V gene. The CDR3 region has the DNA TGTGCCAGCAGCTTGGTCCGGGAGAGTTTCACAGATACGCAGTATTTT. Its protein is CASSLVRESFTDTQYF.

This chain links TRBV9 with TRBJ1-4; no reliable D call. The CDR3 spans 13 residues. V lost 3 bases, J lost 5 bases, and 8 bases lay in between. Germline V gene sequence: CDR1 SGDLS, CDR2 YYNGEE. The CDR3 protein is CASSERINEKLFF. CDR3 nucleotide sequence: TGTGCCAGCAGCGAGCGGATCAATGAAAAACTGTTTTTT.

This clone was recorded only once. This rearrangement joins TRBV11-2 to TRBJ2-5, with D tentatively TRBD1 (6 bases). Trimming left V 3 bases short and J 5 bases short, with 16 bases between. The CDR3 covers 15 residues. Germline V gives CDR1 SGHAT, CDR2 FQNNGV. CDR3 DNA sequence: TGTGCCAGCAGCTTCTCCCTGAACCAGGGGGAGACCCAGTACTTC. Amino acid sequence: CASSFSLNQGETQYF.

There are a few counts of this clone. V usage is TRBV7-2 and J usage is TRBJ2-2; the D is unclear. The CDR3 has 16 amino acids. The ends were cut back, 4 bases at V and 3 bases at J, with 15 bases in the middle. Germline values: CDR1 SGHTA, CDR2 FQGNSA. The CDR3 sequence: CASSSFGGVDTGELFF. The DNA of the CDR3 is TGTGCCAGCAGCTCCTTCGGTGGGGTTGACACCGGGGAGCTGTTTTTT.

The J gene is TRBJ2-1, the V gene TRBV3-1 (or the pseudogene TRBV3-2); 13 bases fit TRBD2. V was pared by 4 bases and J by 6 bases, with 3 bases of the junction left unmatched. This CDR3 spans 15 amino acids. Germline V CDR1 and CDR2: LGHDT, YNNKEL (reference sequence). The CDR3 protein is CASSRGTSGINEQFF. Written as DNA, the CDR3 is TGTGCCAGCAGCCGGGGGACTAGCGGGATCAATGAGCAGTTCTTC.

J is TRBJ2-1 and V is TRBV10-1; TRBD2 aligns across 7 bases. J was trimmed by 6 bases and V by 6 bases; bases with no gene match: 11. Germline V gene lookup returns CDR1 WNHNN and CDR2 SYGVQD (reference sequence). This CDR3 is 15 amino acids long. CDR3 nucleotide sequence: TGCGCCAGCAGGGGCTTTGCGGGAGTTTGCAATGAGCAGTTCTTC. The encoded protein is CASRGFAGVCNEQFF.

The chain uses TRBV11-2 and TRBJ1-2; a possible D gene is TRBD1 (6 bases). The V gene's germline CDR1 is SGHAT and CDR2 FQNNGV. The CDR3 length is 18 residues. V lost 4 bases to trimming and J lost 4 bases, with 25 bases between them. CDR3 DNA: TGTGCCAGCAGCTCCCGGGAGGGTTGGGGGGACAATTTCTATGGCTACACCTTC. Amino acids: CASSSREGWGDNFYGYTF.

CDR3: CASSYGLDEQFF. The CDR3 DNA reads TGTGCCAGCAGTTATGGGCTGGATGAGCAGTTCTTC. The rearrangement links TRBV6-5 to TRBJ2-1, with no clear D. This CDR3 is built from 12 residues. CDR1 is MNHEY, CDR2 SVGAGI, per germline. Trimming removed 3 bases at V and 8 bases at J, with 8 bases between.

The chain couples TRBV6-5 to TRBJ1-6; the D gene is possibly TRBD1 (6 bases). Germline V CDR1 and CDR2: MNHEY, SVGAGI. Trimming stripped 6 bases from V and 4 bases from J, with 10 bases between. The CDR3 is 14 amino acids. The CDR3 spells CASSRTVYNSPLHF. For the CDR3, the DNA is TGTGCCAGCAGCCGGACAGTTTATAATTCACCCCTCCACTTT.

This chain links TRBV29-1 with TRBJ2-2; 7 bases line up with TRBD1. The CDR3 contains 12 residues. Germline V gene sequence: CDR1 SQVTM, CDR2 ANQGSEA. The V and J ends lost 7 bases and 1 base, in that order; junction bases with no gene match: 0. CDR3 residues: CSGQGNTGELFF. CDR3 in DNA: TGCAGCGGACAGGGGAACACCGGGGAGCTGTTTTTT.

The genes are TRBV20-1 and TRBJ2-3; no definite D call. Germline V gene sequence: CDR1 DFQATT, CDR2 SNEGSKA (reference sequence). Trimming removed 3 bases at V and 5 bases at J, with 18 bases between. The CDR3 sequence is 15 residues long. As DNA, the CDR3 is TGCAGTGCTAGTCGCCTCCAAGTTAGTGAAGATACGCAGTATTTT. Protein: CSASRLQVSEDTQYF.

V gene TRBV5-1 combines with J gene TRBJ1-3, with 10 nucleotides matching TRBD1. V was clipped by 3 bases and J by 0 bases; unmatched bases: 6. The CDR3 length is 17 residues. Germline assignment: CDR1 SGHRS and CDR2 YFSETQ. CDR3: CASSSGQGGSSGNTIYF. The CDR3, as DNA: TGCGCCAGCAGCTCAGGACAGGGGGGGAGCTCTGGAAACACCATATATTTT.

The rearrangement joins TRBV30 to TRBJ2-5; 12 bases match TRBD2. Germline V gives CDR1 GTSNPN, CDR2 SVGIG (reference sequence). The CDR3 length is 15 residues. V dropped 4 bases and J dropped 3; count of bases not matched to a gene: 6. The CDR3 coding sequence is TGTGCCTGGACTCCCCTAGCGGGGGGGGAAGAGACCCAGTACTTC. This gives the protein CAWTPLAGGEETQYF.

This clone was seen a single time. The CDR3 bases are TGCGCCAGCTCAACATGGACGGGCGGGGACACTGAAGCTTTCTTT. As protein: CASSTWTGGDTEAFF. This rearrangement joins TRBV5-1 to TRBJ1-1; the D is unclear. Germline-derived CDR1 and CDR2 are SGHRS and YFSETQ. The V end was cut by 7 bases, the J end by 3 bases, with 19 bases between. This CDR3 is 15 amino acids long.

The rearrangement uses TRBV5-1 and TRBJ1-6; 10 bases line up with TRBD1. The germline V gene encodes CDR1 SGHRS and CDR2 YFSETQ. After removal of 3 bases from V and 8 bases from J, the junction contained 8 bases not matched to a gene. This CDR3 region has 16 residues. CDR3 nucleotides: TGCGCCAGCAGCTCCGGGGACAGGGGAATTGATTCACCCCTCCACTTT. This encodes CASSSGDRGIDSPLHF.

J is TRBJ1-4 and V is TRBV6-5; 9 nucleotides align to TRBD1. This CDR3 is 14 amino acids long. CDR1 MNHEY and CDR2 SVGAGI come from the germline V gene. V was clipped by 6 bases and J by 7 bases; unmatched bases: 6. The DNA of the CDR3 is TGTGCCAGCAGAGCGACAGGGGGGAGTGAAAAACTGTTTTTT. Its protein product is CASRATGGSEKLFF.

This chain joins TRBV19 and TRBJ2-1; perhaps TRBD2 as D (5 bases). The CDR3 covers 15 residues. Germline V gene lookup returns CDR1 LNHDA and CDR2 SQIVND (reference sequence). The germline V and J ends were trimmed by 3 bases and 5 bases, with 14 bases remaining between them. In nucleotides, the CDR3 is TGTGCCAGTAGTATGACGGGAATGACTAACAATGAGCAGTTCTTC. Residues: CASSMTGMTNNEQFF.

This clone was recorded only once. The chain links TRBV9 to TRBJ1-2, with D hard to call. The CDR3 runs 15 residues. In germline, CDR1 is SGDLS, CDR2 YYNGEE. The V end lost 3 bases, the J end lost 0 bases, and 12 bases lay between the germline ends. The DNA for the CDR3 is TGTGCCAGCAGCGGACTCGGGCTTACTAACTATGGCTACACCTTC. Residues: CASSGLGLTNYGYTF.

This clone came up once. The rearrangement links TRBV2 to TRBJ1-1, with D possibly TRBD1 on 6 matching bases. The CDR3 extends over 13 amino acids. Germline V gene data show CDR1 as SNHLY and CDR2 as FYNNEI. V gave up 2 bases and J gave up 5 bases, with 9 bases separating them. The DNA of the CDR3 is TGTGCCAGCAGTGAAACAGGGTTTACTGAAGCTTTCTTT. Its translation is CASSETGFTEAFF.

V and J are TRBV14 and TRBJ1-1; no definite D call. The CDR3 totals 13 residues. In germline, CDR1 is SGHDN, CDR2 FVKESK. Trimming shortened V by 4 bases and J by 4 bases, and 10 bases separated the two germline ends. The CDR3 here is CASSPDEFTEAFF. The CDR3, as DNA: TGTGCCAGCAGCCCAGACGAATTCACTGAAGCTTTCTTT.

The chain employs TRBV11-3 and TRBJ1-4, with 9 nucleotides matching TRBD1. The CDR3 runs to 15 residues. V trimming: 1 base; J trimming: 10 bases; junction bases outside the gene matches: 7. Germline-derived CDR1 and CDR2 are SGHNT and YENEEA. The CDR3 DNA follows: TGTGCCAGCAGCTTAGCGTCGGGACAGGGTGGAAAACTGTTTTTT. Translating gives CASSLASGQGGKLFF. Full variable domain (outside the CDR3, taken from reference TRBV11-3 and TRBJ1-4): EAGVVQSPRYKIIEKKQPVAFWCNPISGHNTLYWYLQNLGQGPELLIRYENEEAVDDSQLPKDRFSAERLKGVDSTLKIQPAELGDSAVYLCASSLASGQGGKLFFGSGTQLSVL.

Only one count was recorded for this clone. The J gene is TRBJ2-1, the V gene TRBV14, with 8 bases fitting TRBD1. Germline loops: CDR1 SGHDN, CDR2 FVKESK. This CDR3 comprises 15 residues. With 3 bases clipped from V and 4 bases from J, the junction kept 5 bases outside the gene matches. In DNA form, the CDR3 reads TGTGCCAGCAGCCATGACAGGGGCGCTTACAATGAGCAGTTCTTC. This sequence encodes CASSHDRGAYNEQFF. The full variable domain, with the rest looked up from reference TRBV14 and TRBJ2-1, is EAGVTQFPSHSVIEKGQTVTLRCDPISGHDNLYWYRRVMGKEIKFLLHFVKESKQDESGMPNNRFLAERTGGTYSTLKVQPAELEDSGVYFCASSHDRGAYNEQFFGPGTRLTVL.

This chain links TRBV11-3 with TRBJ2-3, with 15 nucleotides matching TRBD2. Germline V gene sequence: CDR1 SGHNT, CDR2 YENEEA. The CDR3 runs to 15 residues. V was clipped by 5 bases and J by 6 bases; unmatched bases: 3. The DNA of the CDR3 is TGTGCCAGCAGCCGGACTAGCGGGGGGGACGATACGCAGTATTTT. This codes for CASSRTSGGDDTQYF.

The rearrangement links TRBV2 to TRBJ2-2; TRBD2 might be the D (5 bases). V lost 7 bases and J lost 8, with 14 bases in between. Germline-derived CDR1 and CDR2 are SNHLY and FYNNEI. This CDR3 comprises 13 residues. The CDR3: CASIQSSAGELFF. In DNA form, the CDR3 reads TGTGCCAGCATTCAAAGTAGCGCTGGGGAGCTGTTTTTT.

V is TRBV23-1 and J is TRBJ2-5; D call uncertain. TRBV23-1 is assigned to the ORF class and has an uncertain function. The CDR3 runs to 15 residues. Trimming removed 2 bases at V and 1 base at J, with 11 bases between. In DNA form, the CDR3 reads TGCGCCAGCAGTCAAGACATGACACCCCAAGAGACCCAGTACTTC. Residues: CASSQDMTPQETQYF.

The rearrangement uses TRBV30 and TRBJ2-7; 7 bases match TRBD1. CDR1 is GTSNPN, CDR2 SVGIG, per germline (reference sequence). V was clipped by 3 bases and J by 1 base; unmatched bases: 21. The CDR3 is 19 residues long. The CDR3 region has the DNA TGTGCCTGGAGCGCGGCGCGCTACCAGGGGGTATTCATTTCCTACGAGCAGTACTTC. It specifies CAWSAARYQGVFISYEQYF.